This TCR beta chain emerged from a study of T cell responses to AZD1222 COVID-19 vaccine. With V trimmed by 5 bases and J by 3 bases, 7 bases remained unmatched. The CDR3 is made up of 15 amino acids. The germline gives CDR1 LNHDA, CDR2 SQIVND (reference sequence). The method was immunoSEQ multiplex PCR; TCRdb's version includes in-frame clones alone and lacks a portion of them. The sample shows 150,000 to 200,000 clones, roughly 92% of them seen only once. The sequence came from an adult in good health. The V gene is TRBV19, the J gene TRBJ2-7; 10 bases fit TRBD1. The specimen was peripheral blood, collected on day 0 of AZD1222 vaccination. DNA of the CDR3: TGTGCCAGTAGTCACAGACAGGGGGCCTACTACGAGCAGTACTTC. Translation gives CASSHRQGAYYEQYF.